These 18 T cell receptor beta chains originate from one sample sequenced in a study of OX40 agonist ivuxolimab in advanced cancers. Preparation of the library involved the immunoSEQ multiplex PCR assay. TCRdb holds this immuneACCESS table with in-frame rearrangements only. Some clones are missing; in checked studies, unresolved V genes explain under half, and the rest has no known cause. This sample lists 55,000 to 70,000 clones; about 80% were detected once. 4% to 5% of the sample belongs to the ten largest clones. Sample: CD4+ or CD8+ T cells sorted from blood, taken in a trial of the OX40 agonist ivuxolimab. The receptors originated from an adult with an advanced solid tumor such as melanoma, head and neck, liver or kidney cancer.

This clone has a single count. This chain connects TRBV5-4 to TRBJ1-4, with D perhaps matching TRBD1 (6 bases). CDR1 SGHNT and CDR2 YYREEE come from the germline V gene (reference sequence). The CDR3 covers 14 residues. The V gene lost 0 bases and the J gene lost 11 bases, with 14 bases spanning the gap. CDR3 bases: TGTGCCAGCAGCTTGGCCGGAGGGCAGGGGAAACTGTTTTTT. Translating gives CASSLAGGQGKLFF.

Here the CDR3 reads CATSRGERAGEQFF. CDR3 bases: TGTGCCACCAGCAGAGGGGAAAGGGCGGGTGAGCAGTTCTTC. This chain uses TRBV15 with TRBJ2-1, with a tentative D call TRBD2 (5 bases). CDR3 size: 14 residues. The germline V gene has CDR1 LNHNV and CDR2 YYDKDF (reference sequence). The ends were cut back, 1 base at V and 9 bases at J, with 13 bases in the middle.

This chain connects TRBV6-1 to TRBJ2-5; 9 bases are shared with TRBD1. Trimming cost V 10 bases and J 4 bases; bases outside gene matches: 10. The germline V gene has CDR1 MNHNS and CDR2 SASEGT. The CDR3 runs 14 residues. The CDR3 loop reads CATGQTGGGETQYF. CDR3 nucleotide sequence: TGTGCCACCGGACAAACAGGGGGCGGAGAGACCCAGTACTTC.

This clone was found once. The chain couples TRBV2 to TRBJ2-3, with 9 bases identical to TRBD2. V was pared by 8 bases and J by 2 bases, with 14 bases of the junction left unmatched. Germline-derived CDR1 and CDR2 are SNHLY and FYNNEI. This CDR3 has 17 residues. The DNA for the CDR3 is TGTGCCAGCCCCAAACCTAGCGGGGAGAGTCACACAGATACGCAGTATTTT. Protein: CASPKPSGESHTDTQYF.

The rearrangement links TRBV10-3 to TRBJ2-7; D might be TRBD1 (6 bases). The germline gives CDR1 ENHRY, CDR2 SYGVKD. Trimming shortened V by 3 bases and J by 3 bases, and 21 bases separated the two germline ends. The CDR3 extends over 17 amino acids. This chain's CDR3 is CAISDTSADSLIYEQYF. The CDR3 DNA reads as TGTGCCATCAGTGACACGTCAGCGGACAGCCTAATCTACGAGCAGTACTTC.

A few counts support this clone. This chain uses TRBV4-2 with TRBJ1-2; D call uncertain. V was trimmed by 1 base and J by 8 bases, leaving 20 bases between them. The CDR3 is 16 amino acids. CDR1 LGHNA and CDR2 YNFKEQ come from the germline V gene. CDR3 sequence (DNA): TGTGCCAGCAGCCAAGGGATAGGCAACGGCGTAATCGGCTACACCTTC. It specifies CASSQGIGNGVIGYTF.

The rearrangement joins TRBV7-2 to TRBJ2-5, with D perhaps matching TRBD2 (6 bases). V was trimmed by 5 bases and J by 3 bases, leaving 13 bases between them. The CDR3 spans 14 residues. The germline V gene has CDR1 SGHTA and CDR2 FQGNSA. This CDR3 reads CASSRRLGEETQYF. DNA for the CDR3: TGTGCCAGCAGCCGTCGACTAGGTGAAGAGACCCAGTACTTC.

V is TRBV28 and J is TRBJ1-4; D remains ambiguous. Trimming left V 3 bases short and J 4 bases short, with 0 bases between. Germline CDR1 is MDHEN and CDR2 is SYDVKM. The CDR3 has 11 amino acids. CDR3 sequence reads: CASSFNEKLFF. The CDR3, as DNA: TGTGCCAGCAGTTTTAATGAAAAACTGTTTTTT.

The chain recombines TRBV19 with TRBJ2-7; TRBD1 matches at 7 bases. Looked up from germline, CDR1 is LNHDA and CDR2 is SQIVND (reference sequence). The CDR3 extends over 15 amino acids. The V and J ends lost 2 bases and 4 bases, in that order; junction bases with no gene match: 8. CDR3 loop: CASSILPGGPYEQYF. In nucleotides, the CDR3 is TGTGCCAGTAGTATACTCCCAGGGGGACCGTACGAGCAGTACTTC.

The CDR3 is CASSRRDEQYF. The CDR3 DNA reads TGTGCCAGCAGCCGGAGGGACGAGCAGTACTTC. J is TRBJ2-7 and V is TRBV6-5, with a tentative D call TRBD2 (6 bases). Germline V gene data show CDR1 as MNHEY and CDR2 as SVGAGI. The CDR3 sequence is 11 residues long. V lost 6 bases and J lost 5, with 8 bases in between.

The chain links TRBV7-9 to TRBJ1-4; D is undetermined. Trimming pared 8 bases from V and 5 bases from J, leaving 9 bases between. CDR1 SEHNR and CDR2 FQNEAQ come from the germline V gene (reference sequence). The CDR3 consists of 12 residues. CDR3 loop: CASASLNEKLFF. DNA of the CDR3: TGTGCCAGCGCGTCGCTAAATGAAAAACTGTTTTTT.

This clone was observed a few times. V is TRBV7-2 and J is TRBJ1-2; D ambiguous. Deletions cut 5 bases from V and 8 bases from J, with 12 bases between. The CDR3 sequence is 12 residues long. Germline CDR1 reads SGHTA; CDR2 reads FQGNSA. The CDR3, as DNA: TGTGCCAGCAGCGCCTCGCGGATCGGCTACACCTTC. It translates to CASSASRIGYTF.

V gene TRBV4-1 combines with J gene TRBJ2-3; 9 bases agree with TRBD2. The V gene end was trimmed by 1 base and the J gene end by 2 bases; junction bases not matched to a gene: 4. Germline lookup yields CDR1 MGHRA and CDR2 YSYEKL. The CDR3 totals 16 residues. CDR3 protein: CASSQAGGRVTDTQYF. The CDR3 DNA is TGCGCCAGCAGCCAAGCAGGCGGGAGGGTCACAGATACGCAGTATTTT.

The CDR3: CASRTGTSGRYEQYF. CDR3 nucleotide sequence: TGTGCCAGCAGAACCGGGACTAGCGGGAGATACGAGCAGTACTTC. V is TRBV6-5 and J is TRBJ2-7; TRBD2 aligns across 14 bases. In germline, CDR1 is MNHEY, CDR2 SVGAGI. The junction had 5 bases not matched to a gene; V was cut back by 6 bases and J by 4 bases. The CDR3 spans 15 residues.

Regarding this clone: At one boundary the junction diverges from the germline segment, which might be a read error. The chain recombines TRBV30 with TRBJ2-2; D unresolved. The CDR3 runs 12 residues. CDR1 and CDR2 (germline): GTSNPN, SVGIG (reference sequence). In DNA form, the CDR3 reads TGTGCTTGGAAAGGGAACACCGGGGAGCTGTTTTTT. This gives the protein CAWKGNTGELFF. Full variable domain (missing parts from reference TRBV30 and TRBJ2-2): SQTIHQWPATLVQPVGSPLSLECTVEGTSNPNLYWYRQAAGRGLQLLFYSVGIGQISSEVPQNLSASRPQDRQFILSSKKLLLSDSGFYLCAWKGNTGELFFGEGSRLTVL.

This clone was recorded once. V and J are TRBV19 and TRBJ2-5; 7 bases match TRBD1. The end of the DNA is better explained by TRBJ2-7, so the J call may be wrong. The CDR3 is 16 amino acids. Germline loops: CDR1 LNHDA, CDR2 SQIVND (reference sequence). The CDR3, as DNA: TGTGCCAGTAGGCGTTCCGGGACAGCCCCTTCCTACGAGCAGTACTTC. Protein: CASRRSGTAPSYEQYF.

V usage is TRBV29-1 and J usage is TRBJ2-7; a weak D match, TRBD1 (6 bases). Trimming removed 6 bases from V and 0 bases from J, with 12 bases in between. Germline CDR1 is SQVTM and CDR2 is ANQGSEA. This CDR3 is built from 13 residues. CDR3 loop: CSVPGANSYEQYF. Here the CDR3 DNA reads TGCAGCGTCCCAGGGGCAAACTCCTACGAGCAGTACTTC.

The chain employs TRBV27 and TRBJ1-6; 12 bases are a match to TRBD1. J lost 6 bases, V lost 5 bases, and 8 bases had no gene match. Germline V CDR1 and CDR2: MNHEY, SMNVEV (reference sequence). This CDR3 region has 17 residues. As DNA, the CDR3 is TGTGCCAGCAGTAAGGGACAGGGGGCGAGAATTAATTCACCCCTCCACTTT. It encodes CASSKGQGARINSPLHF.